This T cell receptor beta chain was sequenced for a study of tumor-infiltrating lymphocytes in primary liver carcinoma. Extraction also yielded germline DNA, while blood RNA was obtained from unsorted whole blood. The table lists this clonotype with a few counts. Production of TCR beta cDNA used around 0.45 ug total RNA together with a constant-region primer. Three nested multiplex PCR rounds, a slightly modified ARM-PCR, produced the libraries for TCR beta. TCRdb re-derived calls from the multiplex PCR reads in MiXCR, one entry per CDR3 protein. The sample has approximately 310,000 distinct CDR3 sequences; 65% are singletons. Sequenced material: peripheral blood. The clonotype comes from a man aged 35 to 55 with primary liver carcinoma and hepatitis B virus infection.

The CDR3 loop reads CASSLEGGEQYF. In DNA form, the CDR3 reads TGTGCCAGCAGCTTAGAGGGGGGGGAGCAGTACTTC. This chain connects TRBV13 to TRBJ2-7; tentatively, D is TRBD2 (7 bases). Germline CDR1 is PRHDT and CDR2 is FYEKMQ (reference sequence). V was trimmed by 1 base and J by 7 bases, leaving 8 bases between them. The CDR3 covers 12 residues.